This T cell receptor beta chain was captured in a study of CD8 T cells in Susac syndrome. CD8+ and CD4+ T cells circulating in blood were sequenced for TCR beta. The patients who served as multiple sclerosis controls were treatment-naive and had stable or active relapsing-remitting disease that fulfilled the revised McDonald criteria. Purification of the CD8+ and CD4+ T cells relied on negative isolation, and TEMRA cells underwent FACS enrichment. A single count supports this clonotype. The RNA input was about 0.45 to 1 ug, and it was reverse transcribed with random hexamers. An immunoSEQ multiplex PCR amplified TCR beta CDR3 over 54 Vbeta and 13 Jbeta. TCRdb reprocessed the immunoSEQ multiplex PCR reads via MiXCR and lists one record per CDR3 protein. The table lists a few hundred thousand distinct CDR3 sequences, approximately 84% of them singletons. Trimming cost V 0 bases and J 2 bases; bases outside gene matches: 6. The CDR3 runs to 16 residues. The germline V gene encodes CDR1 SNHLY and CDR2 FYNNEI.

The chain joins TRBV2 to TRBJ2-7; 8 nucleotides line up with TRBD2. The source is a human donor with multiple sclerosis. Sequenced sample: CD8+ T cells from PBMCs. CDR3 region: CASSEALAGGAYEQYF. The DNA for the CDR3 is TGTGCCAGCAGTGAAGCGCTCGCGGGAGGAGCCTACGAGCAGTACTTC. The variable domain in full, with the rest retrieved from reference TRBV2 and TRBJ2-7, is EPEVTQTPSHQVTQMGQEVILRCVPISNHLYFYWYRQILGQKVEFLVSFYNNEISEKSEIFDDQFSVERPDGSNFTLKIRSTKLEDSAMYFCASSEALAGGAYEQYFGPGTRLTVT.